Presented here are 10 T cell receptor beta chains from one specimen sequenced in a study of cytomegalovirus exposure and HLA in healthy donors. Researchers ran the PCR with 60 Vbeta and 13 Jbeta primers. The data were produced by immunoSEQ multiplex PCR, yet TCRdb's version contains in-frame clones alone and is incomplete. The data show approximately 110,000 clones, roughly three quarters seen once. The sample comprised PBMCs. These receptors were obtained from a man between 40 and 49 years old in good health and CMV-seropositive.

This sequence joins TRBV19 and TRBJ2-7, with a weak D call TRBD2 (6 bases). The length of the CDR3 is 13 residues. V was cut by 5 bases and J by 3 bases, with 11 bases left in between. From germline, CDR1 is LNHDA and CDR2 SQIVND (reference sequence). The CDR3 is CASSAGRNYEQYF. CDR3 in DNA: TGTGCCAGTAGTGCGGGACGGAACTACGAGCAGTACTTC.

The chain carries TRBV10-3 and TRBJ1-2, with 9 nucleotides matching TRBD1. CDR1 is ENHRY and CDR2 is SYGVKD in the germline V gene. The CDR3 runs 15 residues. The V gene end was trimmed by 0 bases and the J gene end by 7 bases; junction bases not matched to a gene: 6. The CDR3 is CAISESEQGAGGYTF. Written as DNA, the CDR3 is TGTGCCATCAGTGAGTCAGAACAGGGGGCAGGTGGCTACACCTTC.

The chain couples TRBV10-2 to TRBJ1-1, with 7 bases identical to TRBD1. This CDR3 is 15 amino acids long. Looked up from germline, CDR1 is WSHSY and CDR2 is SAAADI. Trimming removed 8 bases from V and 0 bases from J; junction bases left unmatched: 9. CDR3 bases: TGCGCCAGCGGGGCAAGGGGGCGGTTGAACACTGAAGCTTTCTTT. The encoded protein is CASGARGRLNTEAFF.

The chain has TRBV5-4 and TRBJ2-7; tentatively, D is TRBD1 (6 bases). V lost 4 bases to trimming and J lost 5 bases, with 16 bases between them. CDR3 size: 14 residues. CDR1 and CDR2 (germline): SGHNT, YYREEE (reference sequence). The CDR3 is CASSPGQGYNEQYF. The DNA of the CDR3 is TGTGCCAGCAGCCCGGGGCAGGGGTACAACGAGCAGTACTTC. Using reference TRBV5-4 and TRBJ2-7 for the parts outside the CDR3, the full variable domain is ETGVTQSPTHLIKTRGQQVTLRCSSQSGHNTVSWYQQALGQGPQFIFQYYREEENGRGNFPPRFSGLQFPNYSSELNVNALELDDSALYLCASSPGQGYNEQYFGPGTRLTVT.

J is TRBJ1-1 and V is TRBV5-4; the match to TRBD1 covers 9 bases. The CDR3 totals 16 residues. Germline CDR1 and CDR2: SGHNT and YYREEE (reference sequence). Trimming took 0 bases from V and 4 from J; bases not matched to a gene: 7. CDR3 bases: TGTGCCAGCAGCTTGGCCGGGACAGGGATCGGCACTGAAGCTTTCTTT. Protein product: CASSLAGTGIGTEAFF. The entire variable domain, with the rest obtained from reference TRBV5-4 and TRBJ1-1, is as follows: ETGVTQSPTHLIKTRGQQVTLRCSSQSGHNTVSWYQQALGQGPQFIFQYYREEENGRGNFPPRFSGLQFPNYSSELNVNALELDDSALYLCASSLAGTGIGTEAFFGQGTRLTVV.

The V call is TRBV6-6, the J call TRBJ2-1, with 14 bases that match TRBD2. CDR1 and CDR2 (germline): MNHNY, SVGAGI (reference sequence). The CDR3 loop spans 14 amino acids. V was pared by 6 bases and J by 5 bases, with 0 bases of the junction left unmatched. CDR3 sequence: CASRGLAGDNEQFF. The CDR3 DNA is TGTGCCAGCAGGGGACTAGCGGGAGACAATGAGCAGTTCTTC.

This clone came up once. V is TRBV10-1 and J is TRBJ2-7; 12 nucleotides line up with TRBD2. Germline values: CDR1 WNHNN, CDR2 SYGVQD (reference sequence). Trimming removed 6 bases from V and 4 bases from J; junction bases left unmatched: 13. The CDR3 sequence is 17 residues long. The CDR3: CASSYLAGGPGSYEQYV. Here the CDR3 DNA reads TGCGCCAGCAGCTATCTAGCGGGAGGGCCGGGTTCGTACGAGCAGTACGTC.

The chain is built from TRBV29-1 and TRBJ2-2; D possibly corresponds to TRBD2 (6 bases). The CDR3 sequence is 12 residues long. V dropped 6 bases and J dropped 6 bases, with 11 bases sitting between them. From germline, CDR1 is SQVTM and CDR2 ANQGSEA. The CDR3, as DNA: TGCAGCGTGCCATCTAGCGCCGGGGAGCTGTTTTTT. It codes for CSVPSSAGELFF.

This sequence joins TRBV7-2 and TRBJ2-2; D gene unclear. CDR1 and CDR2 from the germline V gene are SGHTA and FQGNSA. The CDR3 covers 12 residues. The V end was cut by 4 bases, the J end by 8 bases, with 8 bases between. The CDR3 here is CASSSYEGELFF. The CDR3 DNA is TGTGCCAGCAGCTCCTATGAGGGGGAGCTGTTTTTT.

The chain joins TRBV6-5 to TRBJ2-1; 10 nucleotides agree with TRBD2. V dropped 6 bases and J dropped 4; count of bases not matched to a gene: 3. The CDR3 runs 14 residues. CDR1 is MNHEY, CDR2 SVGAGI, per germline. CDR3 amino acids: CASSKREGYNEQFF. CDR3 bases: TGTGCCAGCAGCAAGCGGGAGGGATACAATGAGCAGTTCTTC.